The present TCR beta chain was sequenced within a study of TIL therapy for anti-PD-1-resistant metastatic lung cancer (dated by TCRdb to 2020 to 2023). The study in broad terms: Before any PD-1/PD-L1 blockade was given, tumors were harvested, nivolumab was then administered, and patients who progressed went on to receive lymphodepletion, an infusion of expanded TIL, and IL-2. Among the enrolled patients, the median age was about 50 years (range roughly 35-75), and the median tumor PD-L1 proportion score was roughly 6%. T cell receptor beta sequencing of tumor and peripheral blood served to follow clonotypes across the tumor, the expanded TIL product, and serial blood samples. The cohort was predominantly lung adenocarcinoma, with a few EGFR-mutant and two ALK-rearranged tumors, and half of patients were current or former smokers. Across the cohort, whole-exome sequencing showed a median non-synonymous tumor mutation burden of roughly 1.5 mutations per megabase. General conclusions and limits of the study: The study protocol defined all tumor marker inferences as exploratory. Infused TIL clonotypes partially replaced the baseline peripheral repertoire then decayed over months, with no apparent association between persistence and response. The cohort was highly selected, with more treatment-naive, never-smoker and oncogene-addicted patients than typical, limiting generalizability.

TCR beta CDR3 regions were amplified from genomic DNA with the immunoSEQ v3 hsTCRB kit using bias-controlled multiplex PCR. TCR libraries were sequenced on an Illumina NextSeq 500 to some 1.8 million read pairs for survey level or roughly 5-6.5 million for deep level. In the source study's methods: V, D and J genes were assigned, non-productive sequences were removed, and clonality was reported by immunoSEQ Analyzer software. Repertoires of infused TIL and blood were compared using productive Simpson clonality and the Morisita overlap index of productive TRB rearrangements. Absolute clonotype counts in blood were estimated as lymphocyte count times CD3+ fraction times the clone's productive frequency. TCRdb re-hosts the immuneACCESS table, in-frame sequences only. Its copies lack some clones; in the studies checked, an unresolved V gene accounts for under half of them, and the cause for the rest is not known. That table gives V, J and clone size, and the DNA gave D and trimming. For this sample the table gives about 52,000 clones, of which 79% were detected only once. 4% to 5.5% of the sample comes from the top ten.

This specimen's time point label, interpreted: pre-treatment sample, taken before nivolumab and TIL therapy. Between late 2017 and 2020, a dual-center phase I trial enrolled adults who had stage 4 NSCLC. The samples were drawn from an open-label, single-arm phase I trial testing tumor-infiltrating lymphocyte therapy combined with nivolumab in advanced non-small cell lung cancer. Blood mononuclear cells from EDTA tubes were isolated by Ficoll gradient, snap-frozen as pellets, and DNA was extracted with a Qiagen mini-prep kit. CDR1 and CDR2 are read off the germline V gene as MGHRA and YSYEKL. The CDR3 contains 19 residues, cysteine and phenylalanine counted. Just the 57-base CDR3 DNA is kept, in frame starting at base 1. Relative to germline, V is missing 4 bases and J is missing 6 bases, with 15 bases of the junction outside any gene match. On this clone: No antigen is known for it. No much larger clonotype is one base removed from it; base qualities were not supplied.

Sequenced here: blood, sampled at baseline. The TCR was taken from a woman aged 30-79 years with non-small cell lung cancer. The chain is made from TRBV4-1 and TRBJ1-6, with TRBD1 identical over 10 junction bases. This receptor carries the CDR3 CASSRLPGQGPSANSPLHF. The DNA is as follows: TGCGCCAGCAGCCGTCTCCCGGGACAGGGGCCGTCGGCTAATTCACCCCTCCACTTT.